The rows below give T cell receptor beta chains drawn from one sample of a study of identical twins. TCRdb called the 5' RACE reads again in MiXCR, with one record for every CDR3 protein. Here the sample spans around 240,000 distinct CDR3 sequences, about 7.3% being singletons. These data were also reused for a study on yellow fever vaccine responses in identical twins.

The sequenced sample consisted of memory (CD45RO+) T cells sorted from blood. The source of these receptors is a woman aged 18-29 years in good health. Both conserved end residues are part of each CDR3. Each record gives: CDR3 DNA, CDR3 protein, V gene, J gene, D gene, clone size. A D gene is named only where the DNA matches it firmly. Size values are once, few and many counts, or a class for expanded clones, and some rows have none.

TGTGCCAGCAGCCCCCCATGGGTAGGGGATGGCTACACCTTC	CASSPPWVGDGYTF	TRBV28	TRBJ1-2	-	many
TGCGCCAGCAGCTTCGGGGGGCGCACAGATACGCAGTATTTT	CASSFGGRTDTQYF	TRBV5-1	TRBJ2-3	-	-
TGTGCCAGCAGATCGGCCTACTACGAGCAGTACTTC	CASRSAYYEQYF	TRBV6-6	TRBJ2-7	-	-
TGTGCCAGCAGTTTAGAGGTCAGGGTTGGGGAAAAACTGTTTTTT	CASSLEVRVGEKLFF	TRBV12-3/TRBV12-4	TRBJ1-4	-	few
TGTGCCAGCAGCGTAGCGGGAGTTGTAGGGAATGAGCAGTTCTTC	CASSVAGVVGNEQFF	TRBV12-3/TRBV12-4	TRBJ2-1	TRBD2	-
TGTGCCAGCAGTTTGTTGGGGAGCCAGCCCCAGCATTTT	CASSLLGSQPQHF	TRBV28	TRBJ1-5	-	many
TGCAGTGCTAGAGATATGGGGACTAGCACAGATACGCAGTATTTT	CSARDMGTSTDTQYF	TRBV20-1	TRBJ2-3	-	many
TGCGCCAGCAGCAGGCGAGGGCCAGAGAGCACAGATACGCAGTATTTT	CASSRRGPESTDTQYF	TRBV5-1	TRBJ2-3	-	many
TGCAGTGCCCGAACTTATTCTTCACCCCTCCACTTT	CSARTYSSPLHF	TRBV20-1	TRBJ1-6	-	many
TGCAGTGCTTTTTGGACAGGGAGGGTAGAGTACTATGGCTACACCTTC	CSAFWTGRVEYYGYTF	TRBV20-1	TRBJ1-2	TRBD1	many
TGCAGCGTTGCCCCTAGCGGGAGCCAAGAGACCCAGTACTTC	CSVAPSGSQETQYF	TRBV29-1	TRBJ2-5	TRBD2	many
TGCGCCAGCAGTGAGTTTGGGACTAGCGGGAGCTATGAGCAGTTCTTC	CASSEFGTSGSYEQFF	TRBV10-1	TRBJ2-1	TRBD2	-
TGTGCCAGCAGCCAAGAAGGTCTGGGACTAGATCCCTCCTACAATGAGCAGTTCTTC	CASSQEGLGLDPSYNEQFF	TRBV4-2	TRBJ2-1	TRBD2	many
TGTGCCAGCAAACAGGGAAAAAAGGACACTGAAGCTTTCTTT	CASKQGKKDTEAFF	TRBV7-2	TRBJ1-1	-	-
TGCGCCAGCAGCTTTCGTAGCGGGGTGATAGATACGCAGTATTTT	CASSFRSGVIDTQYF	TRBV5-1	TRBJ2-3	TRBD2	-
TGTGCCATCAGTGAGGCCGGGACAGGGGTGGGCACAGATACGCAGTATTTT	CAISEAGTGVGTDTQYF	TRBV10-3	TRBJ2-3	TRBD1	many
TGCAGTGCTAGATCCGGGACTAGCGCGGACAATGAGCAGTTCTTC	CSARSGTSADNEQFF	TRBV20-1	TRBJ2-1	TRBD2	few
TGCAGTGCTAGACTAGCGGGGGTGTCCTACAATGAGCAGTTCTTC	CSARLAGVSYNEQFF	TRBV20-1	TRBJ2-1	TRBD2	few
TGTGCCAGCTCTCGACAGGGGGTTGAGGCTTTCTTT	CASSRQGVEAFF	TRBV28	TRBJ1-1	TRBD1	few
TGCGCCAGCAGTTCCGGCTCTAGCGGGAAATCAGAGACCCAGTACTTC	CASSSGSSGKSETQYF	TRBV5-1	TRBJ2-5	TRBD2	many
TGTGCCAGCAGTTTATACAGCGGGAGGGCCAGCAATGAGCAGTTCTTC	CASSLYSGRASNEQFF	TRBV28	TRBJ2-1	TRBD2	-
TGTGCCAGCAGTTTGAAGGGCACAGATACGCAGTATTTT	CASSLKGTDTQYF	TRBV28	TRBJ2-3	-	-
TGTGCGAAGAGTGAACAGGGGGCCACCTTCAGAAACATTCAGTACTTC	CAKSEQGATFRNIQYF	TRBV27	TRBJ2-4	TRBD1	many
TGTGCCAGCAGTGGGGGGAACATTCAGTACTTC	CASSGGNIQYF	TRBV2	TRBJ2-4	-	many
TGCGCCAGCAGTGTTGCTAGCGGTACGTCAAAGACCGAGCAGTACTTC	CASSVASGTSKTEQYF	TRBV10-2	TRBJ2-7	TRBD2	few
TGTGCCAGCAGCTTAGGGGGCGCGAGCACTGAAGCTTTCTTT	CASSLGGASTEAFF	TRBV7-9	TRBJ1-1	-	-
TGCAGTGCTAGTCTGGGGACCGGGGAGCTGTTTTTT	CSASLGTGELFF	TRBV20-1	TRBJ2-2	-	many
TGTGCCAGCAGTTACAAAACAGGGAGCTCCTACGAGCAGTACTTC	CASSYKTGSSYEQYF	TRBV6-5	TRBJ2-7	-	many
TGCAGTGCTAGAGGGCAGGGGAGCACCGGGGAGCTGTTTTTT	CSARGQGSTGELFF	TRBV20-1	TRBJ2-2	-	-
TGTGCCATCAGTAGGACAGGGCAACAAGAGACCCAGTACTTC	CAISRTGQQETQYF	TRBV10-3	TRBJ2-5	TRBD1	-
TGCGCCAGCAGACAAAACGTTAACTATGGCTACACCTTC	CASRQNVNYGYTF	TRBV5-1	TRBJ1-2	-	many
TGTGCCAGCAGCCGGCGACTCCGACTAGCGGCAAGCTCCTACAATGAGCAGTTCTTC	CASSRRLRLAASSYNEQFF	TRBV12-3/TRBV12-4	TRBJ2-1	TRBD2	-
TGTGCCAGCAGTTTGGGTACGTCGGGGGCCAACGTCCTGACTTTC	CASSLGTSGANVLTF	TRBV12-3/TRBV12-4	TRBJ2-6	-	many
TGTGCCATCAGTGAGCAGGGAAACTATGGCTACACCTTC	CAISEQGNYGYTF	TRBV10-3	TRBJ1-2	-	few
TGTGCCAGCAGTGACATGGCTAGCGGGGGGGCAGATACGCAGTATTTT	CASSDMASGGADTQYF	TRBV6-4	TRBJ2-3	TRBD2	few
TGTGCCACCAGTGATGCTCGACTAGCGGGAGCTGATGAGCAGTTCTTC	CATSDARLAGADEQFF	TRBV24-1	TRBJ2-1	TRBD2	many
TGTGCCAGCAGCCCAAGGGCCGACAGGGGGGTCGCCACCGGGGAGCTGTTTTTT	CASSPRADRGVATGELFF	TRBV5-6	TRBJ2-2	TRBD1	-
TGTGCCAGTAGTACAATTTACGAGCAGTTCTTC	CASSTIYEQFF	TRBV19	TRBJ2-1	-	many
TGCGCCAGCAGTGAGGGTTCTTCACACTCTGGGGCCAACGTCCTGACTTTC	CASSEGSSHSGANVLTF	TRBV10-2	TRBJ2-6	-	many
TGTGCCAGCAGTTACTCCGGGACTAGTGGCGCAGATACGCAGTATTTT	CASSYSGTSGADTQYF	TRBV6-5	TRBJ2-3	TRBD2	few
TGTGCCAGCAGTTTAGTAGCGGGAGGGCCCGGGATGATCGAGCAGTACTTC	CASSLVAGGPGMIEQYF	TRBV28	TRBJ2-7	TRBD2	-
TGTGCCAGCAGTCCTGGGACGCGGCTGAGGGGGCAGTTCTTC	CASSPGTRLRGQFF	TRBV12-3/TRBV12-4	TRBJ2-1	-	many
TGTGCCAGCAGCCGTTTTTCTAGCGGGAGTAATAGGAACACCTGGGAGCTGTTTTTT	CASSRFSSGSNRNTWELFF	TRBV28	TRBJ2-2	TRBD2	-
TGCGCCAGCAGCACCCAAGCGGGAGAGAACGAGCAGTACTTC	CASSTQAGENEQYF	TRBV5-1	TRBJ2-7	TRBD2	many